Each of the 18 T cell receptor beta chains below was sequenced from the same sample in a study of tumor-infiltrating lymphocytes in oesophageal squamous cell carcinoma. TCRdb analysed the PCR reads with MiXCR anew, one entry per CDR3 protein. The repertoire has roughly 20,000 distinct CDR3 sequences, approximately 40% of them found once; the top ten carry approximately 20%. Specimen: esophageal tumor tissue. The receptors come from a male donor with esophageal squamous cell carcinoma.

This clonotype was recorded many times. The chain has TRBV19 and TRBJ2-7; D tentatively fits TRBD1 or TRBD2 (5 bases each). Germline V gene lookup returns CDR1 LNHDA and CDR2 SQIVND (reference sequence). There are 15 residues in the CDR3. Deletions cut 5 bases from V and 2 bases from J, with 16 bases between. The CDR3 region is CASSLGSSGPYEQYF. The CDR3 DNA follows: TGTGCCAGTAGTTTAGGGTCCTCGGGACCCTACGAGCAGTACTTC. The full variable domain, completed using reference TRBV19 and TRBJ2-7, is DGGITQSPKYLFRKEGQNVTLSCEQNLNHDAMYWYRQDPGQGLRLIYYSQIVNDFQKGDIAEGYSVSREKKESFPLTVTSAQKNPTAFYLCASSLGSSGPYEQYFGPGTRLTVT.

This rearrangement joins TRBV7-2 to TRBJ2-3, with D maybe TRBD2 (6 bases). CDR3 length: 14 amino acids. Between the trimmed V and J ends, which lost 5 bases and 5 bases, there was a span of 14 bases. CDR1 is SGHTA and CDR2 is FQGNSA in the germline V gene. CDR3 protein: CASSLSGAGDTQYF. CDR3 DNA: TGTGCCAGCAGCCTGTCGGGAGCGGGAGATACGCAGTATTTT. The variable domain in full, with the rest retrieved from reference TRBV7-2 and TRBJ2-3, is GAGVSQSPSNKVTEKGKDVELRCDPISGHTALYWYRQSLGQGLEFLIYFQGNSAPDKSGLPSDRFSAERTGGSVSTLTIQRTQQEDSAVYLCASSLSGAGDTQYFGPGTRLTVL.

By sample share, this clonotype is medium-sized. The V call is TRBV7-8, the J call TRBJ1-4; maybe TRBD1 (5 bases). The CDR3 is made up of 13 amino acids. Between the trimmed V and J ends, which lost 11 bases and 4 bases, there was a span of 14 bases. Germline CDR1 is SGHVS and CDR2 is FQNEAQ. The CDR3 nucleotides read TGTGCCTCCCTCCGGGACGGTAATGAAAAACTGTTTTTT. Protein product: CASLRDGNEKLFF.

V is TRBV14 and J is TRBJ1-2; no firm D call. This CDR3 comprises 12 residues. Per the germline V gene, CDR1 is SGHDN and CDR2 is FVKESK. V dropped 2 bases and J dropped 8 bases, with 9 bases sitting between them. Here the CDR3 DNA reads TGTGCCAGCAGCCAAACATGGGAGGGCTACACCTTC. This sequence encodes CASSQTWEGYTF.

This clonotype was recorded at least ten times. V and J are TRBV6-6 and TRBJ2-2; D possibly corresponds to TRBD1 (6 bases). The CDR3 runs to 15 residues. V lost 4 bases to trimming and J lost 0 bases, with 9 bases between them. CDR1 and CDR2 from the germline V gene are MNHNY and SVGAGI (reference sequence). As DNA, the CDR3 is TGTGCCAGCAGTTCTCGACAGGCGAACACCGGGGAGCTGTTTTTT. Protein sequence: CASSSRQANTGELFF.

The rearrangement uses TRBV6-6 and TRBJ2-5; D call uncertain. The CDR3 contains 12 residues. The V gene lost 0 bases and the J gene lost 4 bases, with 3 bases spanning the gap. Germline V gene data show CDR1 as MNHNY and CDR2 as SVGAGI (reference sequence). For the CDR3, the DNA is TGTGCCAGCAGTTACTCTGGAGAGACCCAGTACTTC. It specifies CASSYSGETQYF.

This clonotype was observed at least ten times. The genes are TRBV27 and TRBJ2-1; D uncertain. Near its end, the DNA agrees better with TRBJ2-7, so the J call may be wrong. There are 13 residues in the CDR3. Germline values: CDR1 MNHEY, CDR2 SMNVEV (reference sequence). CDR3 sequence: CASSLSIVREQYF. The CDR3 DNA follows: TGTGCCAGCAGTTTATCTATAGTGCGTGAGCAGTACTTC.

This clonotype was counted at least ten times. The chain links TRBV12-3 or TRBV12-4 to TRBJ1-1; possible D gene TRBD1, 5 bases. V gave up 5 bases and J gave up 2 bases, with 12 bases separating them. This CDR3 region has 14 residues. CDR3 DNA: TGTGCCAGCAGTAAGACAGCGTTAAACACTGAAGCTTTCTTT. The encoded protein is CASSKTALNTEAFF.

This clonotype was counted ten times or more. This rearrangement joins TRBV6-1 to TRBJ1-4, with 8 nucleotides matching TRBD1. The germline V gene has CDR1 MNHNS and CDR2 SASEGT. J was trimmed by 2 bases and V by 5 bases; bases with no gene match: 4. The CDR3 is 15 amino acids. The CDR3 region is CASSTRQGTNEKLFF. DNA for the CDR3: TGTGCCAGCAGTACCCGACAGGGGACTAATGAAAAACTGTTTTTT.

This clonotype was seen repeatedly, ten times or more. The chain couples TRBV5-4 to TRBJ2-4, with a tentative D call TRBD1 (6 bases). Germline V gene lookup returns CDR1 SGHNT and CDR2 YYREEE (reference sequence). This CDR3 contains 17 residues. V lost 3 bases to trimming and J lost 1 base, with 17 bases between them. The DNA of the CDR3 is TGTGCCAGCAGCTCGGGGTTGGGGGCCGGGGCCAAAAACATTCAGTACTTC. It is translated as CASSSGLGAGAKNIQYF.

By frequency in the sample, this clonotype is medium-sized. The chain recombines TRBV7-8 with TRBJ2-7; no firm D call. Trimming removed 1 base at V and 1 base at J, with 2 bases between. The CDR3 length is 12 residues. Per germline, CDR1 SGHVS and CDR2 FQNEAQ. The CDR3 sequence is CASSLGSYEQYF. In DNA, the CDR3 is TGTGCCAGCAGCTTAGGGTCCTACGAGCAGTACTTC.

This clonotype is labeled as medium-sized. This rearrangement joins TRBV7-8 to TRBJ1-1; no definite D call. Trimming took 1 base from V and 1 from J, leaving 7 bases between them. The CDR3 runs to 14 residues. Germline V gives CDR1 SGHVS, CDR2 FQNEAQ. The CDR3 nucleotides are TGTGCCAGCAGCTTAGTTGGAGGGAACACTGAAGCTTTCTTT. Translation: CASSLVGGNTEAFF.

This clonotype was seen many times. The rearrangement uses TRBV7-8 and TRBJ2-5; 7 positions agree with TRBD1. Germline lookup yields CDR1 SGHVS and CDR2 FQNEAQ. This CDR3 contains 15 residues. The V segment lost 4 bases and the J segment 4 bases; nucleotides outside the gene matches: 9. The CDR3 loop reads CASSSQGWVRETQYF. The DNA of the CDR3 is TGTGCCAGCAGCTCACAGGGGTGGGTCAGAGAGACCCAGTACTTC.

The chain is built from TRBV4-3 and TRBJ2-5; D is unclear. The J call may be wrong; the DNA end is better matched by TRBJ2-1. The germline gives CDR1 LGHNA, CDR2 YSLEER. The CDR3 sequence is 14 residues long. CDR3 in DNA: TGCGCCAGCAGAATAGGACCCTCTTACAATGAGCAGTTCTTC. Amino acid sequence: CASRIGPSYNEQFF.

In the case of this clonotype: The junction differs from germline at one of its ends, possibly a read error. This CDR3 reads CASSVSRVF. The CDR3 DNA follows: TGTGCCAGTAGTGTCTCCAGGGTTTTC. The chain employs TRBV19 and TRBJ2-1; perhaps TRBD1 as D (5 bases). The CDR3 is 9 amino acids. Germline values: CDR1 LNHDA, CDR2 SQIVND (reference sequence).

CDR3 nucleotides: TGTGCCAGCAGCTTAACCTCTGGGGCCAACGTCCTGACTTTC. This sequence encodes CASSLTSGANVLTF. The V call is TRBV7-3, the J call TRBJ2-6, with D hard to call. Germline V gene data show CDR1 as SGHTA and CDR2 as FQGTGA. This CDR3 comprises 14 residues. Between the trimmed V and J ends, which lost 0 bases and 0 bases, there was a span of 0 bases. Together with reference TRBV7-3 and TRBJ2-6, the CDR3 gives the full variable domain: GAGVSQTPSNKVTEKGKYVELRCDPISGHTALYWYRQSLGQGPEFLIYFQGTGAADDSGLPNDRFFAVRPEGSVSTLKIQRTERGDSAVYLCASSLTSGANVLTFGAGSRLTVL.

This clonotype was seen at least ten times. V gene TRBV11-3 combines with J gene TRBJ2-1; 7 bases are shared with TRBD2. CDR1 is SGHNT and CDR2 is YENEEA in the germline V gene. The CDR3 loop spans 17 amino acids. V dropped 3 bases and J dropped 3; count of bases not matched to a gene: 11. CDR3 protein: CASSLGFGGEGYNEQFF. Written as DNA, the CDR3 is TGTGCCAGCAGCTTGGGTTTTGGGGGGGAGGGCTACAATGAGCAGTTCTTC. Variable domain in full (rest from reference TRBV11-3 and TRBJ2-1): EAGVVQSPRYKIIEKKQPVAFWCNPISGHNTLYWYLQNLGQGPELLIRYENEEAVDDSQLPKDRFSAERLKGVDSTLKIQPAELGDSAVYLCASSLGFGGEGYNEQFFGPGTRLTVL.

At least ten counts were recorded for this clonotype. The CDR3 end shows no conserved phenylalanine or tryptophan, and so a read error is likely. Because the CDR3's place on the DNA is in doubt, the DNA is left out and the CDR3 is given as listed by TCRdb. This sequence joins TRBV6-4 and TRBJ2-6; TRBD2, the table's D call, lacks a check against the DNA. Ends included, the CDR3 has 9 residues. CDR1 MRHNA and CDR2 SNTAGT come from the germline V gene. This CDR3 reads CASSGTGLA.